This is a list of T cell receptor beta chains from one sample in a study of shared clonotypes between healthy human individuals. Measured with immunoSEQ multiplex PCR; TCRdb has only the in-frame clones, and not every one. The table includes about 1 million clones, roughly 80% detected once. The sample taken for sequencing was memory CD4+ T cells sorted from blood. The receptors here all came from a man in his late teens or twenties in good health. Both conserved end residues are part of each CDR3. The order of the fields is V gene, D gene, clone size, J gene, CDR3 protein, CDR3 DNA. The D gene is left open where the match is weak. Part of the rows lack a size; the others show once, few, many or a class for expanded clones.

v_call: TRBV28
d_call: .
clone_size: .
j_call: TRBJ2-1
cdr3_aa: CASNLRGEQFF
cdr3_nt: TGTGCCAGCAACCTCCGGGGTGAGCAGTTCTTC

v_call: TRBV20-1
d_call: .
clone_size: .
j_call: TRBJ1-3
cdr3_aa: CSAPTGNTIYF
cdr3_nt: TGCAGTGCCCCTACAGGAAACACCATATATTTT

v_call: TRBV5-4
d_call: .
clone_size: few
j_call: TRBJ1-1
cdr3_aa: CASSRDTNPNTEAFF
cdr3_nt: TGTGCCAGCAGCAGGGACACCAACCCGAACACTGAAGCTTTCTTT

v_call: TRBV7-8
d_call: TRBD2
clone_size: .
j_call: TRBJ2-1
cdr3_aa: CASSSTSGVYNEQFF
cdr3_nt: TGTGCCAGCAGCTCCACTAGCGGGGTTTACAATGAGCAGTTCTTC

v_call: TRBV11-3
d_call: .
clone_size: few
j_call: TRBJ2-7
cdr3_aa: CASSLEPPGPHEQYF
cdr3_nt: TGTGCCAGCAGCTTAGAACCCCCAGGGCCCCACGAGCAGTACTTC

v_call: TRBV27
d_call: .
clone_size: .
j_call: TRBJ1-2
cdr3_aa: CASRKPGSPLTNYGYTF
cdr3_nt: TGTGCCAGTAGGAAACCGGGATCCCCCCTAACTAACTATGGCTACACCTTC

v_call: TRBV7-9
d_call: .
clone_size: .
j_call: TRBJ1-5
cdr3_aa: CASSLGGDQPQHF
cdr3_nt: TGTGCCAGCAGCTTAGGAGGGGATCAGCCCCAGCATTTT

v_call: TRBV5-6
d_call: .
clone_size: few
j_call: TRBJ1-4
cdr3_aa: CASSSGWGEKLFF
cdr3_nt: TGTGCCAGCAGCTCCGGTTGGGGTGAAAAACTGTTTTTT

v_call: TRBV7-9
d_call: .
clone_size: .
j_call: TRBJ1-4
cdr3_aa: CASSFGATNEKLFF
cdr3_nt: TGTGCCAGCAGCTTTGGGGCAACTAATGAAAAACTGTTTTTT

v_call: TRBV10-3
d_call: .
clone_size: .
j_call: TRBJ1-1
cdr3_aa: CAISAQNTEAFF
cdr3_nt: TGTGCCATCAGTGCACAGAACACTGAAGCTTTCTTT

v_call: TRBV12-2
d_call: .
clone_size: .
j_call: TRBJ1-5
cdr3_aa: CARSRQAGHAQYSNQPQHF
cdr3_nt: TGTGCAAGGTCGCGCCAGGCCGGTCACGCCCAATATAGCAATCAGCCCCAGCATTTT

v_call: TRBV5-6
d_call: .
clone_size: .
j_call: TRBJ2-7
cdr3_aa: CASSLQRQYEQYF
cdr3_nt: TGTGCCAGCAGCTTGCAGCGGCAATACGAGCAGTACTTC

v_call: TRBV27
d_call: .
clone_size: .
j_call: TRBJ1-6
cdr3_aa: CASSFGPYNSPLHF
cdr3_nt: TGTGCCAGCAGTTTCGGCCCCTATAATTCACCCCTCCACTTT

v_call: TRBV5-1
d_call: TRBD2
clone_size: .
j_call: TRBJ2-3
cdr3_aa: CASAGTSGSGDTQYF
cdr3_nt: TGCGCCAGTGCCGGGACTAGCGGGAGTGGAGATACGCAGTATTTT

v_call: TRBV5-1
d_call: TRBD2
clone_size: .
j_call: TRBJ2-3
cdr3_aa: CASSAGTSGSTQYF
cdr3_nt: TGCGCCAGCAGCGCCGGGACTAGCGGGAGTACGCAGTATTTT

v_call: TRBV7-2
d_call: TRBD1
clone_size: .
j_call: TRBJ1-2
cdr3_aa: CASSQESGTGVGYTF
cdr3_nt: TGTGCCAGCAGCCAAGAAAGCGGGACAGGGGTCGGCTACACCTTC

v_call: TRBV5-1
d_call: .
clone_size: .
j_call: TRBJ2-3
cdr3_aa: CASSLNGVSLRTDTQYF
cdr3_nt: TGCGCCAGCAGTTTAAACGGGGTTTCCCTACGCACAGATACGCAGTATTTT

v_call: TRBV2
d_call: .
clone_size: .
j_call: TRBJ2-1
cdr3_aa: CASKHPDNEQFF
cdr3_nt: TGTGCCAGCAAGCACCCCGACAATGAGCAGTTCTTC

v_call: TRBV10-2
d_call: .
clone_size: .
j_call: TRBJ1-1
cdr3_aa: CASSDWTENTEAFF
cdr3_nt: TGCGCCAGCAGTGATTGGACAGAGAACACTGAAGCTTTCTTT

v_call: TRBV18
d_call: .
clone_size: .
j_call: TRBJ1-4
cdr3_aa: CASSPGTAGELFF
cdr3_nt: TGTGCCAGCTCACCGGGGACGGCAGGGGAACTGTTTTTT

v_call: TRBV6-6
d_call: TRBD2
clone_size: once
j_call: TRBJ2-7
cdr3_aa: CASSSSGGVLEYF
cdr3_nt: TGTGCCAGCAGCTCTAGCGGGGGCGTGTTGGAGTACTTC

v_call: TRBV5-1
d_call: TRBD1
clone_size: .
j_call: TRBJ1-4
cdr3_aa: CASSRQGRGEKLFF
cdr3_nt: TGCGCCAGCAGCCGACAGGGACGAGGAGAAAAACTGTTTTTT

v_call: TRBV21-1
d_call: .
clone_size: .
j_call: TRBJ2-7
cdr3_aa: CASSNDRGRKVYEQYF
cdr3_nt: TGTGCCAGCAGCAACGACAGGGGGCGCAAAGTCTACGAGCAGTACTTC

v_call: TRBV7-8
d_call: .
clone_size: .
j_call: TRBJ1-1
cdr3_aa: CASSLGIRRNTEAFF
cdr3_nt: TGTGCCAGCAGCTTAGGAATCAGGCGGAACACTGAAGCTTTCTTT

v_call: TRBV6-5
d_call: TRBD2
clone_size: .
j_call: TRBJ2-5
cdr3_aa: CASSSDRWAGAQYF
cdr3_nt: TGTGCCAGCAGTTCGGACCGATGGGCGGGGGCCCAGTACTTC

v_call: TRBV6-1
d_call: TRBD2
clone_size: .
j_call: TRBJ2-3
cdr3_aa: CASHTRAGGRNTQYF
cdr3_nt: TGTGCCAGCCACACCAGAGCGGGGGGGCGAAATACGCAGTATTTT

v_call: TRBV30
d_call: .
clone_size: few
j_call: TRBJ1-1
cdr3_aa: CAWSVAGDTEAFF
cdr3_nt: TGTGCCTGGAGTGTAGCAGGGGACACTGAAGCTTTCTTT

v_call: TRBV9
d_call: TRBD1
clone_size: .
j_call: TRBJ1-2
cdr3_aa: CASSVGPTGGDGYTF
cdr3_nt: TGTGCCAGCAGCGTAGGACCAACAGGGGGCGATGGCTACACCTTC

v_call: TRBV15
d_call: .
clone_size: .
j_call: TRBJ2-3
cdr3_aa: CATSIKGGPTDTQYF
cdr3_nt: TGTGCCACCAGCATCAAGGGGGGCCCCACAGATACGCAGTATTTT

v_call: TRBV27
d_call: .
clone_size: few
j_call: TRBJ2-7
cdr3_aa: CASSLFPARNPEQYF
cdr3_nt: TGTGCCAGCAGTTTATTTCCAGCGCGGAACCCCGAGCAGTACTTC

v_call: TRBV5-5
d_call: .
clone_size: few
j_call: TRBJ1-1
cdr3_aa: CASSATGLKKTEAFF
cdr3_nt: TGTGCCAGCAGCGCTACCGGGCTAAAAAAGACTGAAGCTTTCTTT

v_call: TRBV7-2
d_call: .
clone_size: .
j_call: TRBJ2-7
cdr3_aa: CASSRDGREQYF
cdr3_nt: TGTGCCAGCAGCCGGGACGGGAGAGAGCAGTACTTC

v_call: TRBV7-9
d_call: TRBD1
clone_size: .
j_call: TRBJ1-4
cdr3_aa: CASSPSLGQANNEKLFF
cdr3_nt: TGTGCCAGCAGCCCTAGCCTAGGACAGGCTAATAATGAAAAACTGTTTTTT

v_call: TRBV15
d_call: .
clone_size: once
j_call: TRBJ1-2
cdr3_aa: CATSRAGASPGYTF
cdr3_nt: TGTGCCACCAGCAGGGCGGGAGCAAGCCCTGGCTACACCTTC

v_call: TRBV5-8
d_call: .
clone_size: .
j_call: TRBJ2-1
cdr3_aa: CASRPPLINEQFF
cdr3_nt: TGTGCCTCCCGCCCCCCTTTAATCAATGAGCAGTTCTTC

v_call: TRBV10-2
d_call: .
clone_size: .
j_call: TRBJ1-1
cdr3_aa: CASSALNRVGGNTEAFF
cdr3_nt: TGCGCCAGCAGTGCCCTCAACAGGGTGGGGGGGAACACTGAAGCTTTCTTT

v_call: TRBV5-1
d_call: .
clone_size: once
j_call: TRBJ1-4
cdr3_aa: CASSSAGKANEKLFF
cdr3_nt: TGCGCCAGCAGCTCAGCAGGGAAGGCTAATGAAAAACTGTTTTTT

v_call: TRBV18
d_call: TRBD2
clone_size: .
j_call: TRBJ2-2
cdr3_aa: CASSRFNWREDANTGELFF
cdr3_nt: TGTGCCAGCTCACGGTTTAATTGGCGGGAGGACGCGAACACCGGGGAGCTGTTTTTT

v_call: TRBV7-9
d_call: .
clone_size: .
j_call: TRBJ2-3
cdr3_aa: CASTGVGDTQYF
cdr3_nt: TGTGCCAGCACTGGGGTTGGGGATACGCAGTATTTT

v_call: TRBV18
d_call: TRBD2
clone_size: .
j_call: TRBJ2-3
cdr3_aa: CASSRVAGYSTDTQYF
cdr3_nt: TGTGCCAGCTCACGGGTAGCGGGTTATAGCACAGATACGCAGTATTTT

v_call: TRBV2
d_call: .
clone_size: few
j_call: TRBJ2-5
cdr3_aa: CASSEAWGEETQYF
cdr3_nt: TGTGCCAGCAGTGAAGCTTGGGGGGAAGAGACCCAGTACTTC

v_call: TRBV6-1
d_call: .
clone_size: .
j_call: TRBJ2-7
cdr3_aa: CASSEEPSIFEGQRYEQYF
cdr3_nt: TGTGCCAGCAGTGAAGAGCCGTCTATTTTCGAGGGGCAAAGGTACGAGCAGTACTTC

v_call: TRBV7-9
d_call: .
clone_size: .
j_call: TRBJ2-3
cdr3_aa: CASSSSRGLGGRDTQYF
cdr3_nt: TGTGCCAGCAGCTCTTCAAGGGGACTCGGCGGGCGAGATACGCAGTATTTT

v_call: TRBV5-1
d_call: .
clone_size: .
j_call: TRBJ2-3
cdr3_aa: CASSLGAKSTDTQYF
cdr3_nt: TGCGCCAGCAGCTTGGGGGCCAAATCCACAGATACGCAGTATTTT

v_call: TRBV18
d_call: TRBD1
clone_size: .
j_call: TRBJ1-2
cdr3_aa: CASSPETGKGYGYTF
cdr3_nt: TGTGCCAGCTCACCCGAGACAGGGAAGGGCTATGGCTACACCTTC

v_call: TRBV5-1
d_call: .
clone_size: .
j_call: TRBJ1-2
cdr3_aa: CASSFSSPAGTYGYTF
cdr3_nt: TGCGCCAGCAGCTTCAGTTCTCCTGCCGGAACCTATGGCTACACCTTC

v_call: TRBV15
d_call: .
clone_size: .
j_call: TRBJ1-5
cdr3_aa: CATSGVEGYQPQHF
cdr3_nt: TGTGCCACCAGCGGCGTCGAGGGGTATCAGCCCCAGCATTTT

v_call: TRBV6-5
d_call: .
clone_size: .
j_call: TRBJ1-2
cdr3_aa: CASSSQTQGLDYTF
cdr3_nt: TGTGCCAGCAGTTCACAAACACAGGGTTTGGACTACACCTTC

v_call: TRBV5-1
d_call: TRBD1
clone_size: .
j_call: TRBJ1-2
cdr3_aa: CASSQGQGDGYTF
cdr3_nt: TGCGCCAGCAGCCAGGGACAGGGGGATGGCTACACCTTC